This T cell receptor beta chain is from a study of T-cell memory formation after mild COVID-19. Study overall: TCR clusters were mostly donor specific. The study, taken as a whole, reports: CD8+ contracting clones occupied EMRA, while CD4+ ones occupied mainly CM and EM. A balance of CD4 and CD8 characterized clones contracting day 15 to 85, whereas later expanders leaned CD4+.

TCRdb re-called the 5' RACE reads with MiXCR, one entry per CDR3 protein. The table lists under 400,000 distinct CDR3 sequences, around 20% of them singletons. This clonotype was observed a handful of times. Its target is not known. The CDR3 has 13 residues. The V end lost 4 bases, the J end lost 5 bases, and 12 bases lay between the germline ends. The sequence came from an adult woman who had mild COVID-19 (a few samples of this study predate the infection). Cell type and time point are not known. The sample was PBMCs or a T cell subset sorted from them (not recorded which). This rearrangement joins TRBV12-3 or TRBV12-4 to TRBJ2-7, with D tentatively TRBD1 or TRBD2 (5 bases each). The CDR3 here is CASSSMWGHEQYF. CDR3 coding DNA: TGTGCCAGCAGTTCCATGTGGGGACACGAGCAGTACTTC.